This passage covers 20 T cell receptor beta chains from one sample sequenced in a study of neurological immune-mediated disorders. TCRdb reprocessed the 5' RACE reads via MiXCR and lists one record per CDR3 protein. The table records just over 95,000 distinct CDR3 sequences, 3.5% to 4% of them present only once. Sequences were obtained from PBMCs. The receptors were sampled from a woman younger than 35 with multiple sclerosis.

This clonotype was counted only a few times. A much bigger clone sits one base away, suggesting this may be a read error. CDR3: CAIRGKDLNTGELFF. The CDR3 nucleotides are TGTGCCATCAGGGGGAAAGATCTGAACACCGGGGAGCTGTTTTTT. The chain links TRBV10-3 to TRBJ2-2; D is undetermined. V lost 6 bases and J 1 base, leaving 12 bases between the germline ends. The CDR3 sequence is 15 residues long. Germline loops: CDR1 ENHRY, CDR2 SYGVKD.

This clonotype appeared many times. The V call is TRBV7-9, the J call TRBJ2-1; 9 positions match TRBD2. Germline CDR1 reads SEHNR; CDR2 reads FQNEAQ (reference sequence). The V segment lost 1 base and the J segment 8 bases; nucleotides outside the gene matches: 3. The CDR3 sequence is 14 residues long. In nucleotides, the CDR3 is TGTGCCAGCAGCTTAGTTGGGACTAGCCATGAGCAGTTCTTC. Its protein is CASSLVGTSHEQFF.

Concerning this clonotype itself: One junction end disagrees with the germline gene, perhaps due to a read error. The rearrangement uses TRBV5-1 and TRBJ2-3; D is ambiguous. The CDR3 sequence is 12 residues long. CDR1 and CDR2 (germline): SGHRS, YFSETQ. Here the CDR3 DNA reads TGCGACAGCAGCTTACCCACAGATACGCAGTATTTT. Protein sequence: CDSSLPTDTQYF.

This clonotype has a count of ten or more. J is TRBJ2-3 and V is TRBV5-1; TRBD1 aligns across 9 bases. The CDR3 is 16 amino acids. Trimming took 4 bases from V and 2 from J; bases not matched to a gene: 8. Germline CDR1 reads SGHRS; CDR2 reads YFSETQ. The chain's CDR3 is CASSLGGTGPTDTQYF. The CDR3 DNA sequence: TGCGCCAGCAGCCTCGGTGGGACAGGGCCCACAGATACGCAGTATTTT.

This clonotype was seen repeatedly, ten times or more. This chain joins TRBV7-2 and TRBJ2-1; no definite D call. The V gene lost 5 bases and the J gene lost 3 bases, with 17 bases spanning the gap. The germline CDR1 and CDR2 sequences are SGHTA and FQGNSA. This CDR3 has 16 residues. The CDR3 sequence is CASSPLGIPNYNEQFF. The CDR3 DNA reads TGTGCCAGCAGCCCCCTTGGGATTCCCAACTACAATGAGCAGTTCTTC.

This clonotype was detected ten times or more. V is TRBV12-3 or TRBV12-4 and J is TRBJ2-5; D unclear. This CDR3 contains 13 residues. With 5 bases removed from V and 6 bases from J, the gap between germline ends came to 13 bases. The CDR3 DNA reads as TGTGCCAGCAGTCCCACATATAAAAAGACCCAGTACTTC. It yields the protein CASSPTYKKTQYF.

This clonotype was picked up many times. The chain joins TRBV20-1 to TRBJ2-7, with D perhaps matching TRBD1 (6 bases). The CDR3 consists of 13 residues. Trimming left V 6 bases short and J 3 bases short, with 15 bases between. CDR1 and CDR2 (germline): DFQATT, SNEGSKA (reference sequence). DNA for the CDR3: TGCAGTGCCGAGACAGGCTCCAGCTACGAGCAGTACTTC. Translated, it gives CSAETGSSYEQYF.

This clonotype was recorded a few times. The rearrangement links TRBV6-5 to TRBJ2-6; D might be TRBD1 (6 bases). CDR3 length: 15 amino acids. With 7 bases removed from V and 2 bases from J, the gap between germline ends came to 12 bases. CDR1 MNHEY and CDR2 SVGAGI come from the germline V gene. CDR3 bases: TGTGCCAGCACCTCGGACAGCGCTGGGGCCAACGTCCTGACTTTC. Translated, it gives CASTSDSAGANVLTF.

The sample holds a few counts of this clonotype. The chain has TRBV4-3 and TRBJ2-7, with 7 bases fitting TRBD2. From germline, CDR1 is LGHNA and CDR2 YSLEER. The CDR3 is 14 residues long. J lost 1 base, V lost 0 bases, and 0 bases had no gene match. CDR3 sequence reads: CASSQDSGSYEQYF. DNA of the CDR3: TGCGCCAGCAGCCAAGATAGCGGGTCCTACGAGCAGTACTTC.

This clonotype was recorded a few times. A much larger clone lies a single base off, so this may be a read error. V gene TRBV12-3 or TRBV12-4 combines with J gene TRBJ1-1, with 8 bases fitting TRBD1. With 4 bases clipped from V and 4 bases from J, the junction kept 8 bases outside the gene matches. This CDR3 comprises 15 residues. CDR3 region: CASSSNGQGVTEAFF. CDR3 sequence (DNA): TGTGCCAGCAGTTCCAACGGACAGGGAGTCACTGAAGCTTTCTTT.

This clonotype was seen ten or more times. This chain joins TRBV6-6 and TRBJ1-2; D not certain. Germline CDR1 MNHNY, CDR2 SVGAGI (reference sequence). Trimming took 7 bases from V and 3 from J, leaving 18 bases between them. This CDR3 has 15 amino acids. CDR3 nucleotide sequence: TGTGCCAGCACTATCCGTGTTGAACGTGACTATGGCTACACCTTC. It codes for CASTIRVERDYGYTF.

This sequence joins TRBV11-3 and TRBJ2-2; D is undetermined. Germline CDR1 SGHNT, CDR2 YENEEA. CDR3 size: 13 residues. V was pared by 1 base and J by 8 bases, with 8 bases between. CDR3 DNA: TGTGCCAGCAGCTTAGTGGCGAGGGGGGAGCTGTTTTTT. Translated, it gives CASSLVARGELFF. Filled out from reference TRBV11-3 and TRBJ2-2, the complete variable domain reads EAGVVQSPRYKIIEKKQPVAFWCNPISGHNTLYWYLQNLGQGPELLIRYENEEAVDDSQLPKDRFSAERLKGVDSTLKIQPAELGDSAVYLCASSLVARGELFFGEGSRLTVL.

There are many counts of this clonotype. The genes are TRBV5-5 and TRBJ1-4; D is uncertain. This CDR3 region has 15 residues. CDR1 is SGHKS, CDR2 YYEKEE, per germline (reference sequence). V lost 4 bases to trimming and J lost 7 bases, with 17 bases between them. The CDR3 nucleotides are TGTGCCAGCAGCCTGCAGAGGGCTGTCGGTGAAAAACTGTTTTTT. This sequence encodes CASSLQRAVGEKLFF.

This clonotype was recorded at least ten times. The chain employs TRBV6-1 and TRBJ1-1, with D uncertain. V shed 3 bases and J shed 4 bases, with 12 bases lying between them. CDR1 MNHNS and CDR2 SASEGT come from the germline V gene. This CDR3 region has 14 residues. This CDR3 is CASSERSGSTEAFF. The CDR3, as DNA: TGTGCCAGCAGTGAGAGGAGCGGAAGCACTGAAGCTTTCTTT.

This sequence joins TRBV20-1 and TRBJ2-7, with 12 bases fitting TRBD1. Germline V gene lookup returns CDR1 DFQATT and CDR2 SNEGSKA (reference sequence). Unmatched junction bases numbered 3, after V lost 6 bases and J lost 6 bases. CDR3 length: 12 residues. CDR3: CSAPGQGAEQYF. CDR3 sequence (DNA): TGCAGTGCCCCGGGACAGGGGGCCGAGCAGTACTTC.

This clonotype appeared many times. This chain joins TRBV12-3 or TRBV12-4 and TRBJ1-3; a weak D match, TRBD1 (6 bases). The length of the CDR3 is 12 residues. V lost 8 bases and J 2 bases, leaving 7 bases between the germline ends. CDR3 amino acids: CASGQTGNTIYF. The CDR3 region has the DNA TGTGCCAGCGGACAGACTGGAAACACCATATATTTT.

This clonotype was counted at least ten times. This chain connects TRBV9 to TRBJ2-5; D is undetermined. This CDR3 is built from 13 residues. The germline V and J ends were trimmed by 0 bases and 2 bases, with 5 bases remaining between them. The V gene's germline CDR1 is SGDLS and CDR2 YYNGEE. The CDR3 is CASSVATQETQYF. CDR3 nucleotide sequence: TGTGCCAGCAGCGTAGCGACACAAGAGACCCAGTACTTC.

This clonotype was observed many times. This chain joins TRBV2 and TRBJ1-1; no clear D. Trimming shortened V by 3 bases and J by 2 bases, and 7 bases separated the two germline ends. Germline V gene sequence: CDR1 SNHLY, CDR2 FYNNEI. The CDR3 consists of 13 residues. The CDR3 DNA is TGTGCCAGCAGTGACCTGGGTAACACTGAAGCTTTCTTT. It specifies CASSDLGNTEAFF.

This clonotype was counted ten times or more. The rearrangement joins TRBV27 to TRBJ2-1; D gene uncertain. Trimming stripped 8 bases from V and 8 bases from J, with 4 bases between. The CDR3 is 9 amino acids. Germline CDR1 MNHEY, CDR2 SMNVEV (reference sequence). As DNA, the CDR3 is TGTGCCAGCGGGCATGAGCAGTTCTTC. Its protein product is CASGHEQFF.

This clonotype was seen many times. The J gene is TRBJ2-3, the V gene TRBV3-1; D call uncertain. The V end was cut by 1 base, the J end by 4 bases, with 12 bases between. In germline, CDR1 is LGHDT, CDR2 YNNKEL (reference sequence). The CDR3 contains 15 residues. CDR3 nucleotides: TGTGCCAGCAGCCAAGGAAGTCCTCGTGCAGATACGCAGTATTTT. It translates to CASSQGSPRADTQYF.